This TCR beta chain was found in a study of CD8 T cells in Susac syndrome. With V trimmed by 5 bases and J by 9 bases, 11 bases remained unmatched. Germline loops: CDR1 SGHVS, CDR2 FQNEAQ. CDR3 size: 15 residues. Sequencing of TCR beta was carried out in blood CD8+ and CD4+ T cells. RNA amounts of 0.5 to 1 ug underwent reverse transcription with random hexamers. Coverage of TCR beta CDR3 amplification by immunoSEQ multiplex PCR extended to 54 Vbeta and 13 Jbeta. Each CDR3 protein gets one entry after TCRdb re-called the immunoSEQ multiplex PCR reads with MiXCR. The repertoire includes around 150,000 distinct CDR3 sequences, around 95% of them detected once, and over 0.11% sits in the top ten.

Sequencing was done on a sample of CD4+ T cells from PBMCs. This sequence originates from a human donor in good health. The chain couples TRBV7-8 to TRBJ2-1; the match to TRBD2 covers 9 bases. The CDR3 coding sequence is TGTGCCAGCAGCATATACGCGGGGGGGCCTAGTGAGCAGTTCTTC. Translated, it gives CASSIYAGGPSEQFF.